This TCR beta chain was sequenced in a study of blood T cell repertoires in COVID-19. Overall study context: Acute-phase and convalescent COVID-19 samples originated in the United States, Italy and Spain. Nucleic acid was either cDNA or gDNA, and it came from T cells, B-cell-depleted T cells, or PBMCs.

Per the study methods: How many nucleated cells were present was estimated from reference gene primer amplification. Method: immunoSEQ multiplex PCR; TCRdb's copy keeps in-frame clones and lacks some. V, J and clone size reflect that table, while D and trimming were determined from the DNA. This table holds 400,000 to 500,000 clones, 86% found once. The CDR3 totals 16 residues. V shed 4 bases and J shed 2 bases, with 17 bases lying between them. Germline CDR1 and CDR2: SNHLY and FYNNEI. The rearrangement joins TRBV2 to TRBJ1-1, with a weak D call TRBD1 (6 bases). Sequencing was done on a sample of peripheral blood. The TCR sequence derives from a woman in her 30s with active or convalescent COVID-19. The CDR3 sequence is CASSVWKNRANTEAFF. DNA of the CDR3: TGTGCCAGCAGTGTTTGGAAAAACAGGGCTAACACTGAAGCTTTCTTT.